This T cell receptor (beta chain) appears in the sequencing data of a study of cytomegalovirus exposure and HLA in healthy donors. About the research overall: The roughly 110 validation repertoires were reported in a later analysis to have been generated on the same platform as the roughly 720 first-cohort repertoires.

Losses at the gene ends were 6 bases for V and 4 bases for J; bases not matched to a gene: 10. This CDR3 is built from 16 residues. In germline, CDR1 is SNHLY, CDR2 FYNNEI. Profiled with immunoSEQ multiplex PCR; TCRdb holds only in-frame clones, not every one. Of 150,000 to 200,000 clones listed, 70% to 90% are singletons. The V and J genes are TRBV2 and TRBJ1-4, with TRBD1 identical over 8 bases. This clonotype was sampled from a man aged 25-45 years in good health and CMV-seropositive. Sequenced material: PBMCs. CDR3 sequence reads: CASSRLTGVYNEKLFF. The CDR3 nucleotides read TGTGCCAGCAGCCGCCTGACAGGGGTTTATAATGAAAAACTGTTTTTT.